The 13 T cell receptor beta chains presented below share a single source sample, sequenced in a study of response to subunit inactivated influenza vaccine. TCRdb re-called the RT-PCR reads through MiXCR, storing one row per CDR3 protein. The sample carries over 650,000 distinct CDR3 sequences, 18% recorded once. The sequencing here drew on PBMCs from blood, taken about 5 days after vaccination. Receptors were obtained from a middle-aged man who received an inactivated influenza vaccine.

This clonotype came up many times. The CDR3 sequence is CASTPGTGEWGEAFF. For the CDR3, the DNA is TGTGCCAGCACCCCCGGGACAGGGGAATGGGGTGAAGCTTTCTTT. V usage is TRBV12-3 or TRBV12-4 and J usage is TRBJ1-1; 10 bases fit TRBD1. The J segment lost 7 bases and the V segment lost 7 bases, leaving 12 bases of the junction unmatched. This CDR3 comprises 15 residues.

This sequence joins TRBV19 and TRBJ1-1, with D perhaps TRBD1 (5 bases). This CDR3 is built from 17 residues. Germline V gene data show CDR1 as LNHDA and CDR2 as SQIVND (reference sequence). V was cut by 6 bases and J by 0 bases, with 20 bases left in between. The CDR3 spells CASSLQGLNGVNTEAFF. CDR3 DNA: TGTGCCAGTAGCCTTCAGGGCCTTAACGGGGTGAACACTGAAGCTTTCTTT.

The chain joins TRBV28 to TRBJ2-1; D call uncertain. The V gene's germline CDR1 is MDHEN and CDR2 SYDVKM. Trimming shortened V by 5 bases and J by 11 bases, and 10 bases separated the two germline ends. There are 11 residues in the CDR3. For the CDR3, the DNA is TGTGCCAGCAGTGTAGTCGGGCAGCAGTTCTTC. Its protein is CASSVVGQQFF.

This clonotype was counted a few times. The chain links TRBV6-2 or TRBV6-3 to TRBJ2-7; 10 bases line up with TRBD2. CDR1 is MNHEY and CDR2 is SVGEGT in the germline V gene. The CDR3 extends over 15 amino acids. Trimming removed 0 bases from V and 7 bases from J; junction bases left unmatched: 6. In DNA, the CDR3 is TGTGCCAGCAGTTACTCACTAGCGGGGTCCGGGGAGCAGTACTTC. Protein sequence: CASSYSLAGSGEQYF.

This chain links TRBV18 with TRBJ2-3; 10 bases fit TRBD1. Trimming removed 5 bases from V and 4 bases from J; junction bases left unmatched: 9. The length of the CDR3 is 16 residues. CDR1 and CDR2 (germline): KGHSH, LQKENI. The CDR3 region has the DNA TGTGCCAGCTCAGCGGGACAGGGGATAATCGCAGATACGCAGTATTTT. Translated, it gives CASSAGQGIIADTQYF. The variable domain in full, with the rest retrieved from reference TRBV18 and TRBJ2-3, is NAGVMQNPRHLVRRRGQEARLRCSPMKGHSHVYWYRQLPEEGLKFMVYLQKENIIDESGMPKERFSAEFPKEGPSILRIQQVVRGDSAAYFCASSAGQGIIADTQYFGPGTRLTVL.

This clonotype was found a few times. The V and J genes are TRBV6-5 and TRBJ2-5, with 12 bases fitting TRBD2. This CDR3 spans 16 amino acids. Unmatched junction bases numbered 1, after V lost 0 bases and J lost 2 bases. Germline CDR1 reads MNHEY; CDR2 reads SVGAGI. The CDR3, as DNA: TGTGCCAGCAGTTACTCGACTAGCGGGGGACAAGAGACCCAGTACTTC. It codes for CASSYSTSGGQETQYF.

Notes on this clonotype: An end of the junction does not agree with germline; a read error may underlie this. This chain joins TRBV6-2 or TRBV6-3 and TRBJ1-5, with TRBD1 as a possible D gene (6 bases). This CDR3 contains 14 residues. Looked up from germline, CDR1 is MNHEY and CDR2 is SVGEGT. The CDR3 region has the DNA TGTGCCAGCAGTTCCTTGGGGGGCAAGCAGCCCCAGCATTTT. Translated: CASSSLGGKQPQHF.

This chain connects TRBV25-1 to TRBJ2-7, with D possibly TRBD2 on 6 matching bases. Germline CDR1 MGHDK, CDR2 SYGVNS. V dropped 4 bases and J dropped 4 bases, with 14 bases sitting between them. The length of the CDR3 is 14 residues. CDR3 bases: TGTGCCAGCAGTGGTCTGCGGGGTAGGTACGAGCAGTACTTC. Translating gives CASSGLRGRYEQYF.

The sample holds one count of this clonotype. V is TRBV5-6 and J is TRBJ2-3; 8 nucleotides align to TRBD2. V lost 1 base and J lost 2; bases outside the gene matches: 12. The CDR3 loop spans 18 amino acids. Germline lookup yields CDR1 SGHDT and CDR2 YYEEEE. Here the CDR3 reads CASSLSSGGFYHTDTQYF. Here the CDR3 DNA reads TGTGCCAGCAGCTTGTCCAGCGGGGGCTTCTATCACACAGATACGCAGTATTTT. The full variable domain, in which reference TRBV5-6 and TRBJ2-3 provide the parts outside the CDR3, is DAGVTQSPTHLIKTRGQQVTLRCSPKSGHDTVSWYQQALGQGPQFIFQYYEEEERQRGNFPDRFSGHQFPNYSSELNVNALLLGDSALYLCASSLSSGGFYHTDTQYFGPGTRLTVL.

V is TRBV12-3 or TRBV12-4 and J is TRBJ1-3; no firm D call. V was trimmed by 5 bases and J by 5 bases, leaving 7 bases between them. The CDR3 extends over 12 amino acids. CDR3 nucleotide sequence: TGTGCCAGCAGTCTCCCTCGAAACACCATATATTTT. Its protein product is CASSLPRNTIYF.

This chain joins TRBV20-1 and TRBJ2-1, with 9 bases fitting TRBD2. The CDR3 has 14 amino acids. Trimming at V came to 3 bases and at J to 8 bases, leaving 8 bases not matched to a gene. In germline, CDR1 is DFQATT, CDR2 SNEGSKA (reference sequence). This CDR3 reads CSASGGRAADEQFF. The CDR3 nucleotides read TGCAGTGCTAGTGGCGGGAGGGCCGCTGATGAGCAGTTCTTC.

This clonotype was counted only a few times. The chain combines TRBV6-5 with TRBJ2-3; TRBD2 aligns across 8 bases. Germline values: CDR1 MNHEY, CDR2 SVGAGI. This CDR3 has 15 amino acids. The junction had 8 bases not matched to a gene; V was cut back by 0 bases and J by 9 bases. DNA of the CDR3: TGTGCCAGCAGTTACTCGAGCGGGGGCCCGTTCACGCAGTATTTT. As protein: CASSYSSGGPFTQYF.

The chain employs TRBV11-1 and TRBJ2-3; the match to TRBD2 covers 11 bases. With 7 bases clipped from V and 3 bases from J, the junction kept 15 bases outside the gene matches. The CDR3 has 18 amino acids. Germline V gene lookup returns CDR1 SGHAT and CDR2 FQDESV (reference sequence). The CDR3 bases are TGTGCCAGCACGCGAGCCACTACTAGCGGGAGTGTGACAGATACGCAGTATTTT. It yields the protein CASTRATTSGSVTDTQYF.